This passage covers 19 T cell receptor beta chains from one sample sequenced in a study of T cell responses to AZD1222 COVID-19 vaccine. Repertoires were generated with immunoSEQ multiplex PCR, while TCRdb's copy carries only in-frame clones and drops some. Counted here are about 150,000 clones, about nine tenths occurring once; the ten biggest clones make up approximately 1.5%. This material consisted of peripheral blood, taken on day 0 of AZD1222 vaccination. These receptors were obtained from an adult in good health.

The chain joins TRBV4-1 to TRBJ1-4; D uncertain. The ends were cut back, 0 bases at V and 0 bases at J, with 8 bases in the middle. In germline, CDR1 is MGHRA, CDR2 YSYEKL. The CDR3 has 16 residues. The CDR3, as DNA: TGCGCCAGCAGCCAAGAAGGGCTGACAACTAATGAAAAACTGTTTTTT. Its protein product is CASSQEGLTTNEKLFF.

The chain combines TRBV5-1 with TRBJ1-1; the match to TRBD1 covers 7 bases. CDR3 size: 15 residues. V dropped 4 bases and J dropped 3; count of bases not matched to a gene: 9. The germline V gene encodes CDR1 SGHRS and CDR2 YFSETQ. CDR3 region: CASSPRGTLDTEAFF. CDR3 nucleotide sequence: TGCGCCAGCAGCCCCAGGGGGACGTTGGACACTGAAGCTTTCTTT.

The chain's CDR3 is CASSPAGQPQHF. CDR3 sequence (DNA): TGTGCCAGCAGTCCAGCCGGCCAGCCCCAGCATTTT. This chain connects TRBV6-5 to TRBJ1-5; no reliable D call. CDR1 and CDR2 (germline): MNHEY, SVGAGI. The V gene lost 5 bases and the J gene lost 7 bases, with 9 bases spanning the gap. This CDR3 comprises 12 residues.

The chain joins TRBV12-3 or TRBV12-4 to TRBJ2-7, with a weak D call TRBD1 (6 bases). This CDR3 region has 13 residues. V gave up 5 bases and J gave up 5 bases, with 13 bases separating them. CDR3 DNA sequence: TGTGCCAGCAGTCACCGGGACAACCACGAGCAGTACTTC. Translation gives CASSHRDNHEQYF.

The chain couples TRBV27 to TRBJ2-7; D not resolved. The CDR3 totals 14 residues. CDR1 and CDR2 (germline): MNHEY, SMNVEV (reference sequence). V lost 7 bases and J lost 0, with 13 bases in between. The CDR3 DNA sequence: TGTGCCAGCAAGATAGGGCCAGACTCCTACGAGCAGTACTTC. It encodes CASKIGPDSYEQYF.

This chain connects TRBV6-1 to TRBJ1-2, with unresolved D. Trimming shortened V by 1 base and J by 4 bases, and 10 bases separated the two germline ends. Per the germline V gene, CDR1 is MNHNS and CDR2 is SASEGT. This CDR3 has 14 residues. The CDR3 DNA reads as TGTGCCAGCAGTGAAGAGGGCCCCATCTATGGCTACACCTTC. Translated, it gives CASSEEGPIYGYTF.

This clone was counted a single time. CDR3 sequence reads: CASSQTGMGYYEQYF. CDR3 nucleotide sequence: TGCGCCAGCAGCCAGACCGGGATGGGCTACTACGAGCAGTACTTC. The chain carries TRBV4-1 and TRBJ2-7; TRBD2 is a possible D gene (5 bases). The germline V gene encodes CDR1 MGHRA and CDR2 YSYEKL. The CDR3 contains 15 residues. V dropped 3 bases and J dropped 3 bases, with 15 bases sitting between them.

The CDR3 region is CASSEPSGGKGNTEAFF. The CDR3, as DNA: TGTGCCAGCAGTGAACCTTCCGGGGGTAAAGGTAACACTGAAGCTTTCTTT. The V and J genes are TRBV2 and TRBJ1-1; the D gene is possibly TRBD1 (5 bases). Trimming took off 2 bases at V and 2 bases at J, with 18 bases between the two ends. CDR1 is SNHLY, CDR2 FYNNEI, per germline. CDR3 length equals 17 residues.

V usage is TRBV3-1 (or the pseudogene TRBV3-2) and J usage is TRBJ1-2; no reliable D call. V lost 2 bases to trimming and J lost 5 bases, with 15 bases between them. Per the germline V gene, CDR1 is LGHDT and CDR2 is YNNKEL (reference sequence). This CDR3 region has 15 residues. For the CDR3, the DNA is TGTGCCAGCAGCCAACGGAGGGCCACTATGTATGGCTACACCTTC. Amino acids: CASSQRRATMYGYTF.

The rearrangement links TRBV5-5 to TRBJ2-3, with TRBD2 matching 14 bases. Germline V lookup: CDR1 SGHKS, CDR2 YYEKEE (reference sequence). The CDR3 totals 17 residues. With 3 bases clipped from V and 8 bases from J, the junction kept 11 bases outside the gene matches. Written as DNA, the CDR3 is TGTGCCAGCAGCTATAGGACTAGCGGGGGGCCGCTTGGTACGCAGTATTTT. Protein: CASSYRTSGGPLGTQYF.

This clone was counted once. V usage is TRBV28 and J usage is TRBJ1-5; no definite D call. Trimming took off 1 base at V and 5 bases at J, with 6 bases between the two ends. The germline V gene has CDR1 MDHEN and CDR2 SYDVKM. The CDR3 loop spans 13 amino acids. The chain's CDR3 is CASSLFGDQPQHF. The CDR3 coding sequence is TGTGCCAGCAGTTTATTTGGGGATCAGCCCCAGCATTTT.

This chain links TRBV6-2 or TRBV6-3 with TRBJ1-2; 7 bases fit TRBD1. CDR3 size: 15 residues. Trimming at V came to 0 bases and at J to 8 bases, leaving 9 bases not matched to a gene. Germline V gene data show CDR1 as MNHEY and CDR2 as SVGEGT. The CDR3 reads CASSYSRGRGSGYTF. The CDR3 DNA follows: TGTGCCAGCAGTTACTCGAGGGGCAGGGGGAGCGGCTACACCTTC.

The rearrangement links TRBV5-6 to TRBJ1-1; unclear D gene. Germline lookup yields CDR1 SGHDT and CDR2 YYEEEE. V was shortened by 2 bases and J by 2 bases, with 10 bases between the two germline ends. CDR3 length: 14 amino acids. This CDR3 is CASSFEVFNTEAFF. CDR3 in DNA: TGTGCCAGCAGCTTCGAGGTCTTCAACACTGAAGCTTTCTTT.

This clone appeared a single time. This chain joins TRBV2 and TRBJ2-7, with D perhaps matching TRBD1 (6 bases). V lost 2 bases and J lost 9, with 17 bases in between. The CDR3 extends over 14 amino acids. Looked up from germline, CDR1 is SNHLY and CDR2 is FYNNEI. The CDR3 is CASSEMGRGLGQYF. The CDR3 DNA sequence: TGTGCCAGCAGTGAAATGGGCAGGGGCCTAGGGCAGTACTTC.

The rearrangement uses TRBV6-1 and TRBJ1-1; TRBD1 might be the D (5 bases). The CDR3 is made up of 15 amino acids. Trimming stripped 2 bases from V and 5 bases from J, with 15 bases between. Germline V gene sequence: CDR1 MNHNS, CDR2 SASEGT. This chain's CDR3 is CASSEQGLEGTEAFF. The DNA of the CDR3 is TGTGCCAGCAGTGAACAAGGGCTCGAGGGGACTGAAGCTTTCTTT.

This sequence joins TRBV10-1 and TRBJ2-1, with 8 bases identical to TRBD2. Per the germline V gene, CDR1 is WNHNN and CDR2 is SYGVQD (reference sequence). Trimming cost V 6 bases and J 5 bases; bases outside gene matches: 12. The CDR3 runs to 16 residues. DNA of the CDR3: TGCGCCAGCAGCCCGACTAGGCGGGGGGATAACAATGAGCAGTTCTTC. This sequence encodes CASSPTRRGDNNEQFF.

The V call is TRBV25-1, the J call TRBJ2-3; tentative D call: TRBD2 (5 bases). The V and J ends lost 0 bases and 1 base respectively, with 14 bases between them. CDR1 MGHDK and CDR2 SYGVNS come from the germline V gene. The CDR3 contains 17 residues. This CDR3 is CASSEYRWEWGTDTQYF. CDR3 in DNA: TGTGCCAGCAGTGAATATAGGTGGGAGTGGGGCACAGATACGCAGTATTTT.

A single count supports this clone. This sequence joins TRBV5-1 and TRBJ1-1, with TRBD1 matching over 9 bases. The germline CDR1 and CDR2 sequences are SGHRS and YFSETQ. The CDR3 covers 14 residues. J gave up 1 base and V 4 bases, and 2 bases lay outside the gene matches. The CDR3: CASSMGQGNTEAFF. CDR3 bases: TGCGCCAGCAGCATGGGACAGGGGAACACTGAAGCTTTCTTT.

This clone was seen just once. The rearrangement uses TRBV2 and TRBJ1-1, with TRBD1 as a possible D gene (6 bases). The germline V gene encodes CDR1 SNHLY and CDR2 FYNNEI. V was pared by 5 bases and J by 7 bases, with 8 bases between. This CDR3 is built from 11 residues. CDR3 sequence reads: CASSLDSEAFF. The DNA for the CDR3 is TGTGCCAGCAGTTTGGACAGTGAAGCTTTCTTT.